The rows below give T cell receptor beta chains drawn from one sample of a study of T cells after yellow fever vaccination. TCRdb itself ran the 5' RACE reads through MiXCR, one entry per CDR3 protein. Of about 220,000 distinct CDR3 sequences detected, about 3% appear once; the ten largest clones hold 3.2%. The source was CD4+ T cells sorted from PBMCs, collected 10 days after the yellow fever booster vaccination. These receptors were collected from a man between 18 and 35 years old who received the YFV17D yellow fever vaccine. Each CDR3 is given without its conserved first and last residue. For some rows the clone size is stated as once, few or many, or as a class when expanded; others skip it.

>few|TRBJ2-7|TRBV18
ASSPPTGQGPSEQY
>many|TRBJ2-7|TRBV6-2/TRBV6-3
AGSYRWAYEQY
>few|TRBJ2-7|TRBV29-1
SVSGIPSYEQY
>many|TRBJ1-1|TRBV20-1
SAPQGTYEAF
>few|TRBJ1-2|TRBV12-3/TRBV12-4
ASSFFYGYT
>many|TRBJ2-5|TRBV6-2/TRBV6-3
ASSSHTGLAGLQETQY
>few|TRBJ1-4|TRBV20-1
SAPDRGRTNEKLF
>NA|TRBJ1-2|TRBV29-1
SVGGTGPNYGYT
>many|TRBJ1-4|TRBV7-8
ASKQGTNEKLF
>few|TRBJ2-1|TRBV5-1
ASSQPGQGVNEQF
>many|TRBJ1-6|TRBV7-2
ASSQGQGGSPLH
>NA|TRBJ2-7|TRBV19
ASSVDRATYEQY
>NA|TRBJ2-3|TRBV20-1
SATPPGTDTQY
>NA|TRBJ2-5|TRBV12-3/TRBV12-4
ASSIWGLGVPETQY
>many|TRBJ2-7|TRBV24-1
ATAGFQVPPYEQY
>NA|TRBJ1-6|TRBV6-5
ASRAPLHYNSPLH
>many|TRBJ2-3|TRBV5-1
ASSYGTGGGTDTQY
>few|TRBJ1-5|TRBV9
ASSVGQAWNQPQH
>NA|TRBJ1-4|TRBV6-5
ASRQRRGWDEKLF
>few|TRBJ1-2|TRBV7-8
ASSRSVLNYGYT
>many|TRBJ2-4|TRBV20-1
SARDLLGLAGGLEDIQY
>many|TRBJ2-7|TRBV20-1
SAVPGQGTGEQY
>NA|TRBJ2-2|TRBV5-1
ASSLAGLGNTGELF
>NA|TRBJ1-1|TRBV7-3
ASSLQEGEAF